Shown below are 10 T cell receptor beta chains from a single sample sequenced in a study of metastatic and nonmetastatic thyroid tumors. From the PCR reads, TCRdb re-called clones with MiXCR. The data show tens of thousands of clones, approximately 18% seen once. Thyroid surgery was preceded by no treatment in any patient. Material for sequencing was blood. All receptors come from a male donor with papillary thyroid cancer or a benign thyroid nodule (not recorded which). Some clones in this sample may be carry-over from other donors' samples.

V and J are TRBV6-1 and TRBJ2-1; D possibly corresponds to TRBD1 (8 bases). V shed 5 bases and J shed 2 bases, with 13 bases lying between them. The length of the CDR3 is 15 residues. CDR1 and CDR2 from the germline V gene are MNHNS and SASEGT. Here the CDR3 reads CASSRGDRPYNEQFF. In nucleotides, the CDR3 is TGTGCCAGCAGTCGGGGGGACAGGCCCTACAATGAGCAGTTCTTC.

The genes are TRBV6-1 and TRBJ2-7; D not resolved. The CDR3 runs 13 residues. V shed 6 bases and J shed 8 bases, with 17 bases lying between them. CDR1 is MNHNS, CDR2 SASEGT, per germline. The CDR3 DNA follows: TGTGCCAGCAGACCCCCCAATGTCCCTCAGCAGTACTTC. It codes for CASRPPNVPQQYF.

Many counts were recorded for this clone. The CDR3 DNA follows: TGTGCCAGTAGGGGCAGGGGGGAAAAACTGTTTTTT. Translating it yields CASRGRGEKLFF. The chain couples TRBV19 to TRBJ1-4; 7 positions match TRBD1. The CDR3 runs to 12 residues. The germline CDR1 and CDR2 sequences are LNHDA and SQIVND (reference sequence). V shed 6 bases, J shed 8 bases, and the junction held 3 bases outside the gene matches.

This clone was detected many times. The chain has TRBV11-2 and TRBJ1-5; D is unresolved. The CDR3 totals 16 residues. Germline V gene data show CDR1 as SGHAT and CDR2 as FQNNGV. Trimming took 6 bases from V and 1 from J, leaving 16 bases between them. CDR3 sequence: CASSSSEGGSNQPQHF. CDR3 bases: TGTGCCAGCAGTTCCAGTGAGGGTGGGAGCAATCAGCCCCAGCATTTT.

This clone appeared many times. This chain uses TRBV20-1 with TRBJ2-3; 10 bases line up with TRBD2. This CDR3 contains 16 residues. Trimming cost V 0 bases and J 4 bases; bases outside gene matches: 7. Germline V CDR1 and CDR2: DFQATT, SNEGSKA (reference sequence). The CDR3 DNA reads TGCAGTGCTAGAGACCTAGCGGGAGTAGGAGCAGATACGCAGTATTTT. Its translation is CSARDLAGVGADTQYF.

The chain recombines TRBV7-8 with TRBJ2-3, with D tentatively TRBD2 (6 bases). This CDR3 has 13 amino acids. The germline CDR1 and CDR2 sequences are SGHVS and FQNEAQ. Between the trimmed V and J ends, which lost 1 base and 8 bases, there was a span of 10 bases. DNA for the CDR3: TGTGCCAGCAGCTTAGGGGAGGCAGGTACGCAGTATTTT. Translating gives CASSLGEAGTQYF.

This clone came up many times. This chain uses TRBV15 with TRBJ2-6, with TRBD1 matching 11 bases. In germline, CDR1 is LNHNV, CDR2 YYDKDF (reference sequence). The CDR3 extends over 17 amino acids. J was trimmed by 2 bases and V by 3 bases; bases with no gene match: 3. The CDR3 DNA is TGTGCCACCAGCAGCCTGGGACAGGGGGCTGGGGCCAACGTCCTGACTTTC. Translating gives CATSSLGQGAGANVLTF.

This clone occurred many times. The chain combines TRBV19 with TRBJ1-2; 9 positions match TRBD1. The length of the CDR3 is 13 residues. V was clipped by 7 bases and J by 6 bases; unmatched bases: 6. Germline values: CDR1 LNHDA, CDR2 SQIVND (reference sequence). In DNA form, the CDR3 reads TGTGCCAGTACCCTCTGGGACAGGGATGGCTACACCTTC. This gives the protein CASTLWDRDGYTF.

V and J are TRBV6-1 and TRBJ1-6; D remains ambiguous. Germline V lookup: CDR1 MNHNS, CDR2 SASEGT. The V and J ends lost 8 bases and 13 bases respectively, with 18 bases between them. The CDR3 is 13 residues long. In DNA, the CDR3 is TGTGCCAGCCGCGGGGATACCCTAAAGCCCCTCCACTTT. This sequence encodes CASRGDTLKPLHF.

J is TRBJ2-5 and V is TRBV24-1; D may match TRBD1 or TRBD2 (5 bases each). Germline CDR1 and CDR2: KGHDR and SFDVKD. V was trimmed by 7 bases and J by 4 bases, leaving 18 bases between them. This CDR3 is built from 15 residues. CDR3 amino acids: CATSDGGGRGETQYF. The CDR3 DNA is TGTGCCACCAGCGATGGAGGAGGAAGGGGAGAGACCCAGTACTTC.